The rows below give T cell receptor beta chains drawn from one sample of a study of blood T cell repertoires in COVID-19. Method: immunoSEQ multiplex PCR; TCRdb's copy keeps in-frame clones and lacks some. The sample has approximately 260,000 clones, approximately 85% seen once; the top ten hold around 10%. The sequenced material came from peripheral blood. The receptor source for this set is a woman aged 65 to 85 with acute or convalescent COVID-19. Both conserved end residues are part of each CDR3. A D gene is named only where the DNA matches it firmly. Clone size is shown for a subset of rows, as once, few, many or a class of expanded clone.

j_call,clone_size,v_call,d_call,cdr3_aa,cdr3_nt
TRBJ1-5,.,TRBV27,.,CASSSWGGYQPQHF,TGTGCCAGCAGTTCGTGGGGGGGCTATCAGCCCCAGCATTTT
TRBJ1-2,.,TRBV28,TRBD1,CASRATGEDGYTF,TGTGCCAGCAGAGCTACAGGGGAAGATGGCTACACCTTC
TRBJ2-7,.,TRBV28,TRBD2,CASRNGLAEQYF,TGTGCCAGCAGGAATGGACTAGCCGAGCAGTACTTC
TRBJ1-2,.,TRBV19,.,CASSIVTELYGYTF,TGTGCCAGTAGTATTGTTACCGAACTCTATGGCTACACCTTC
TRBJ2-7,.,TRBV27,TRBD1,CASSLGQGAREQYF,TGTGCCAGCAGTTTAGGACAGGGGGCGCGAGAGCAGTACTTC
TRBJ1-1,.,TRBV5-1,.,CASSLVRMNTEAFF,TGCGCCAGCAGCTTGGTCAGGATGAACACTGAAGCTTTCTTT
TRBJ2-3,.,TRBV2,.,CASSGLPGRGDTQYF,TGTGCCAGCAGCGGACTCCCGGGCCGGGGAGATACGCAGTATTTT
TRBJ1-1,.,TRBV10-3,TRBD1,CASQGATLNTEAFF,TGTGCCAGCCAGGGGGCAACCTTGAACACTGAAGCTTTCTTT
TRBJ1-1,few,TRBV2,TRBD1,CASSEMGQGEAFF,TGTGCCAGCAGTGAAATGGGACAGGGGGAAGCTTTCTTT
TRBJ1-2,.,TRBV30,TRBD1,CAWGTGQYGYTF,TGTGCCTGGGGGACAGGTCAATATGGCTACACCTTC
TRBJ2-6,.,TRBV7-3,.,CASSLMHQGLGANVLTF,TGTGCCAGCAGCTTAATGCACCAGGGTCTCGGGGCCAACGTCCTGACTTTC
TRBJ2-7,.,TRBV29-1,.,CSVAMGSGTLYEQYF,TGCAGCGTTGCGATGGGTTCCGGGACTTTATACGAGCAGTACTTC
TRBJ1-3,.,TRBV30,TRBD1,CAWSGTGDGNTIYF,TGTGCCTGGAGTGGGACAGGGGACGGAAACACCATATATTTT
TRBJ1-1,.,TRBV4-1,.,CASSRTVVTEAFF,TGCGCCAGCAGCCGGACAGTGGTCACTGAAGCTTTCTTT
TRBJ1-4,once,TRBV5-5,.,CASSFGGALREKLFF,TGTGCCAGCAGCTTTGGGGGGGCGCTTAGAGAAAAACTGTTTTTT
TRBJ2-2,.,TRBV6-6,.,CASRWQANTGELFF,TGTGCCAGCCGGTGGCAGGCGAACACCGGGGAGCTGTTTTTT
TRBJ1-1,.,TRBV10-3,.,CAISEIEGVVAFF,TGTGCCATCAGTGAAATCGAAGGGGTCGTGGCTTTCTTT
TRBJ1-5,once,TRBV5-1,.,CASSLSGNQPQHF,TGCGCCAGCAGCTTGTCTGGCAATCAGCCCCAGCATTTT
TRBJ2-5,.,TRBV5-1,.,CASSSADRRGETQYF,TGCGCCAGCAGCTCCGCGGACAGGAGGGGCGAGACCCAGTACTTC
TRBJ1-2,.,TRBV5-1,.,CASSSGSTNYGYTF,TGCGCCAGCAGCTCGGGAAGTACTAACTATGGCTACACCTTC
TRBJ1-1,.,TRBV6-5,TRBD1,CASSEGDRVEAFF,TGTGCCAGCAGCGAGGGGGACAGGGTCGAAGCTTTCTTT
TRBJ2-1,.,TRBV6-1,.,CASSEAPQAYNEQFF,TGTGCCAGCAGTGAAGCCCCGCAGGCCTACAATGAGCAGTTCTTC
TRBJ1-3,once,TRBV14,.,CASSQDGRAGNTIYF,TGTGCCAGCAGCCAAGATGGGCGGGCTGGAAACACCATATATTTT
TRBJ1-4,.,TRBV4-1,.,CASSPSGTNEKLFF,TGCGCCAGCAGCCCCTCGGGGACTAATGAAAAACTGTTTTTT
TRBJ1-4,.,TRBV30,.,CAWSGGGAEKLFF,TGTGCCTGGAGTGGGGGGGGCGCAGAAAAACTGTTTTTT
TRBJ2-3,.,TRBV10-3,TRBD2,CAISDRLASGDTDTQYF,TGTGCCATCAGTGACAGGTTGGCTAGCGGGGATACAGATACGCAGTATTTT
TRBJ2-3,.,TRBV6-5,.,CASSRQQARPDTQYF,TGTGCCAGCAGCCGACAACAGGCCCGCCCAGATACGCAGTATTTT
TRBJ2-6,.,TRBV5-1,.,CASRIGSSGANVLTF,TGCGCCAGCAGAATTGGCTCCTCTGGGGCCAACGTCCTGACTTTC
TRBJ1-2,.,TRBV27,TRBD1,CASSLSGQSLYGYTF,TGTGCCAGCAGTTTATCGGGACAGTCGCTATATGGCTACACCTTC
TRBJ2-1,.,TRBV14,.,CASSERGGSGNEQFF,TGTGCCAGCAGCGAGAGGGGGGGCTCGGGCAATGAGCAGTTCTTC
TRBJ2-5,.,TRBV9,.,CASSVGTTGSETQYF,TGTGCCAGCAGCGTAGGAACGACAGGAAGTGAGACCCAGTACTTC
TRBJ2-7,once,TRBV5-6,.,CASSPPGVTSYIYEQYF,TGTGCCAGCAGCCCTCCGGGAGTCACTTCTTATATATACGAGCAGTACTTC
TRBJ2-1,.,TRBV7-9,TRBD2,CASSLVGWTSGRNEQFF,TGTGCCAGCAGCTTAGTCGGGTGGACTAGCGGGCGCAATGAGCAGTTCTTC
TRBJ1-3,.,TRBV3-1/TRBV3-2,.,CASSPSTGGENTIYF,TGTGCCAGCAGCCCTTCCACAGGCGGTGAAAACACCATATATTTT
TRBJ1-6,.,TRBV6-6,.,CASSPPTMENSPLHF,TGTGCCAGCAGTCCGCCTACGATGGAGAACTCACCCCTCCACTTT
TRBJ1-5,.,TRBV19,TRBD1,CASTQQGAGNQPQHF,TGTGCCAGTACCCAACAGGGGGCAGGGAATCAGCCCCAGCATTTT
TRBJ2-7,.,TRBV5-1,TRBD1,CASSLATGAASYEQYF,TGCGCCAGCAGCTTGGCCACAGGGGCAGCTTCCTACGAGCAGTACTTC
TRBJ1-5,.,TRBV11-2,.,CASSLAPNQPQHF,TGTGCCAGCAGCTTAGCCCCGAATCAGCCCCAGCATTTT
TRBJ2-3,.,TRBV5-4,TRBD2,CASSLGTSGGASTDTQYF,TGTGCCAGCAGCTTGGGGACTAGCGGGGGTGCTAGCACAGATACGCAGTATTTT
TRBJ1-6,.,TRBV7-2,.,CASSLQAGDNSPLHF,TGTGCCAGCAGCTTACAGGCAGGGGATAATTCACCCCTCCACTTT
TRBJ2-4,.,TRBV4-1,TRBD2,CASSPPGRGKNIQYF,TGCGCCAGCAGCCCTCCTGGGAGGGGCAAAAACATTCAGTACTTC
TRBJ2-7,.,TRBV5-1,TRBD2,CASSSTSGAYEQYF,TGCGCCAGCAGCTCCACTAGCGGGGCCTACGAGCAGTACTTC
TRBJ2-2,few,TRBV3-1/TRBV3-2,.,CASSPGTGELFF,TGTGCCAGCAGCCCCGGGACCGGGGAGCTGTTTTTT
TRBJ1-3,.,TRBV10-1,.,CASSGTSSGNTIYF,TGCGCCAGTTCCGGGACTTCCTCTGGAAACACCATATATTTT
TRBJ2-3,.,TRBV11-2,.,CASSSRGYTDTQYF,TGTGCCAGCAGCTCCCGGGGGTACACAGATACGCAGTATTTT
TRBJ2-3,.,TRBV4-1,TRBD2,CASSQVGLAGGLRRTDTQYF,TGCGCCAGCAGCCAAGTAGGCCTAGCGGGGGGGCTTCGGCGCACAGATACGCAGTATTTT
TRBJ1-2,.,TRBV18,TRBD1,CASSRLGQGYYGYTF,TGTGCCAGCTCACGGTTGGGACAGGGCTACTATGGCTACACCTTC
TRBJ1-5,.,TRBV18,TRBD1,CASSGARGRWQPQHF,TGTGCCAGCTCAGGGGCCAGGGGGCGGTGGCAGCCCCAGCATTTT
TRBJ2-3,.,TRBV29-1,TRBD1,CSGGQGGATDTQYF,TGCAGCGGGGGACAGGGTGGGGCCACAGATACGCAGTATTTT
TRBJ2-1,once,TRBV19,.,CASSIGQGGTEQFF,TGTGCCAGTAGTATAGGTCAGGGAGGTACTGAGCAGTTCTTC
TRBJ1-5,.,TRBV3-1/TRBV3-2,.,CASSQASNQPQHF,TGTGCCAGCAGCCAAGCAAGCAATCAGCCCCAGCATTTT
TRBJ1-2,.,TRBV5-4,TRBD1,CASSLVGQHYGYTF,TGTGCCAGCAGCTTGGTGGGACAGCACTATGGCTACACCTTC
TRBJ1-5,.,TRBV2,.,CASSPSPRGRGQPQHF,TGTGCCAGCAGTCCTTCGCCCAGGGGCCGGGGTCAGCCCCAGCATTTT